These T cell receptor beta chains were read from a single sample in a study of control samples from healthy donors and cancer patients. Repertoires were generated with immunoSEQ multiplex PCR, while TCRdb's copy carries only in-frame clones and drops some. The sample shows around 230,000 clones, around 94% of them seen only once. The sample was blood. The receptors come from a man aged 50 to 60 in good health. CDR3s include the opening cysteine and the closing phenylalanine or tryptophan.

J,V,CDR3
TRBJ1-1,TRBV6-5,CASTPYNTEAFF
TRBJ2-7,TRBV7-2,CASSLQVASYEQYF
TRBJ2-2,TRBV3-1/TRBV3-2,CASSHRGGKNTGELFF
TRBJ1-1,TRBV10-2,CASSESGEAFF
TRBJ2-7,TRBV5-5,CASSLALAGPYSYEQYF
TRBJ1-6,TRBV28,CASKGTAYNSPLHF
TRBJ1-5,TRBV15,CATSRGWGDFNQPQHF
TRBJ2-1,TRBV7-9,CASSYRTEPYNEQFF
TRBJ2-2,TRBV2,CASSDPGELFF
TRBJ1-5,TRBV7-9,CASSAQGGQAQHF
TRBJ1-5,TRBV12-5,CASGFSWGHLSNQPQHF
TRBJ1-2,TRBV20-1,CSAREYGYTF
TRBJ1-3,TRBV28,CASIAPGSSGNTIYF
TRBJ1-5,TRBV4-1,CASSQDATGRAQPQHF
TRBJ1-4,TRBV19,CASSMLRGEKLFF
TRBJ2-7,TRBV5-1,CASSFNRAYEQYF
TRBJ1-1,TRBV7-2,CASSLGQGYRAFF
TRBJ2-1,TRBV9,CASSAQGGAYNEQFF
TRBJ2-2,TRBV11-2,CASSGGADTGELFF
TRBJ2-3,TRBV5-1,CASSLPRERGGGADTQYF
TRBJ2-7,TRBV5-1,CASSPVTSGGKEQYF
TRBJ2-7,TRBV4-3,CASSQASGSYEQYF
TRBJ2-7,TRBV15,CATSTSYEQYF
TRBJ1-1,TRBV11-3,CASSSHMGNTEAFF
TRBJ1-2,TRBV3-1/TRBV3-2,CASLGRNYGYTF
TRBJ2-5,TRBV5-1,CASSLRGGQETQYF
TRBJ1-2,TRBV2,CASSEAGQPPNYGYTF
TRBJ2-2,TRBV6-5,CASSYDRQRTGELFF
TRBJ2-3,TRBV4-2,CASSQARGASSTDTQYF
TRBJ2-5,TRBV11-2,CASSFSHQETQYF
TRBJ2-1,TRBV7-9,CASSLAGGLSYNEQFF
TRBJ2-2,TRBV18,CASSPQRGQNTGELFF
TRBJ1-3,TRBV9,CASSVAEGAGNTIYF
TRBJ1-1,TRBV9,CASSVGVGANTEAFF
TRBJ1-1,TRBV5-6,CASSLISGPEAFF
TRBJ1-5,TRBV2,CASSGSLNQPQHF
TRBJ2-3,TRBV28,CASSSRSGGRRDTQYF
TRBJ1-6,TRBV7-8,CASSLSTEKSPLHF
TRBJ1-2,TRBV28,CASSLTANYGYTF
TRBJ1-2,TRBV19,CASTNQQGNYGYTF
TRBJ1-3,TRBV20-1,CSASGVYSGNTIYF
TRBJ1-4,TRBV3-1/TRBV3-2,CASSQGQLNEKLFF
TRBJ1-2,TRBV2,CASRGQGADGYTF